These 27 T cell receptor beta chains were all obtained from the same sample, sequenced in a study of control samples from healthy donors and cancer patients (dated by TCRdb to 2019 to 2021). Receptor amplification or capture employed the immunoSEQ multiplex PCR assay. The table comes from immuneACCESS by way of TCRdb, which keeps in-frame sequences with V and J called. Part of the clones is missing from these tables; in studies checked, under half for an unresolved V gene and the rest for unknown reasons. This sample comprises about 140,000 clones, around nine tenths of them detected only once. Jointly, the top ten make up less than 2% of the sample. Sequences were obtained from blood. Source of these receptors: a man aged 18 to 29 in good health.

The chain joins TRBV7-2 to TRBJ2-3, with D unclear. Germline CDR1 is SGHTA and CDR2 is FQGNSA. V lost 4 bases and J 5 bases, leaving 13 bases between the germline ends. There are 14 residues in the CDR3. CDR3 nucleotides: TGTGCCAGCAGCTACGACTTCACCGGAGATACGCAGTATTTT. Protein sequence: CASSYDFTGDTQYF.

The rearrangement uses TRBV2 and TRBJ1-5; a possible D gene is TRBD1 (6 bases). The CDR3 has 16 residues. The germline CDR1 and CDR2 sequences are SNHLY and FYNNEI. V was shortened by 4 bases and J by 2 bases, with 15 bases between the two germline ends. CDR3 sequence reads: CASSGLGGGGNQPQHF. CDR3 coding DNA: TGTGCCAGCAGTGGGCTGGGGGGGGGCGGCAATCAGCCCCAGCATTTT.

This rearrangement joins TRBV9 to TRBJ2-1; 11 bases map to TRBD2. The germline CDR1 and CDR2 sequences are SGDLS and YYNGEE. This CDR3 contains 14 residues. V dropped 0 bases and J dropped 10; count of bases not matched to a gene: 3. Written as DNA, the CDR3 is TGTGCCAGCAGCGTAGTCTCTAGCGGGGGGGAGCAGTTCTTC. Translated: CASSVVSSGGEQFF.

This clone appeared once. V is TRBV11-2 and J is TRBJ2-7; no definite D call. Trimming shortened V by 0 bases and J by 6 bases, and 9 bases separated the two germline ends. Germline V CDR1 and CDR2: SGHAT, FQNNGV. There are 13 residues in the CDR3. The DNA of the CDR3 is TGTGCCAGCAGCTTAGAGGCTGTGGGCGAGCAGTACTTC. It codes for CASSLEAVGEQYF. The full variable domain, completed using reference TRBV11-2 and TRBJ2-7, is EAGVAQSPRYKIIEKRQSVAFWCNPISGHATLYWYQQILGQGPKLLIQFQNNGVVDDSQLPKDRFSAERLKGVDSTLKIQPAKLEDSAVYLCASSLEAVGEQYFGPGTRLTVT.

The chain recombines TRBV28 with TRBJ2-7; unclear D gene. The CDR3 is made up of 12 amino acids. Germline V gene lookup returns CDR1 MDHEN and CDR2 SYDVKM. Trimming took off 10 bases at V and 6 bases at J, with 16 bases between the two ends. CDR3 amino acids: CAIPPREPEQYF. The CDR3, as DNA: TGTGCCATTCCACCGCGTGAGCCCGAGCAGTACTTC.

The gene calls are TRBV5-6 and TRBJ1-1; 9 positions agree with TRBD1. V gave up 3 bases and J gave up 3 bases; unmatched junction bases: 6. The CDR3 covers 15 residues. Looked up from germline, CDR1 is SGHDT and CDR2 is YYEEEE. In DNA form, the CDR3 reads TGTGCCAGCAGCTACCGAACAGGGGGCTACACTGAAGCTTTCTTT. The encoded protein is CASSYRTGGYTEAFF.

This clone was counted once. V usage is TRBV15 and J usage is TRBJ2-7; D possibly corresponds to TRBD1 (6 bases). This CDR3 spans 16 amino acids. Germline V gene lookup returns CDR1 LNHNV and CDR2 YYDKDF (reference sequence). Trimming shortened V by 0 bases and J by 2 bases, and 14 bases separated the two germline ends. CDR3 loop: CATSRDLTGLTYEQYF. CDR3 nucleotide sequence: TGTGCCACCAGCAGAGATCTGACAGGATTGACCTACGAGCAGTACTTC.

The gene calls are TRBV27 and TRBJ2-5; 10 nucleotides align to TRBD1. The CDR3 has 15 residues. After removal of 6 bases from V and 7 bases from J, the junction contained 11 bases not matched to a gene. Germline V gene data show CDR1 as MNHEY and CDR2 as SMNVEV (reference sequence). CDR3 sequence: CASSKGQGIVGTQYF. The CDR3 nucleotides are TGTGCCAGCAGCAAGGGACAGGGGATTGTCGGGACCCAGTACTTC.

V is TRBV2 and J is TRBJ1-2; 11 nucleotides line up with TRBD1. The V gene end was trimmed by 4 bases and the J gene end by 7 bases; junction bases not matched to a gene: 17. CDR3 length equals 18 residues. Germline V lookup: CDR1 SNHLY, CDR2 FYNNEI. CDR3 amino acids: CASSGTGTGGQPAGGYTF. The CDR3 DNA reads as TGTGCCAGCAGTGGAACCGGGACAGGGGGGCAACCCGCCGGTGGCTACACCTTC.

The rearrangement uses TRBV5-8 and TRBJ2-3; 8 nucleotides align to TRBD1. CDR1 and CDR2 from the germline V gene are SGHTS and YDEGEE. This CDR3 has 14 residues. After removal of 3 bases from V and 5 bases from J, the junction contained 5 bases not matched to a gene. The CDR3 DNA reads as TGTGCCAGCAGCTCCCGACAGGGGCGAGATACGCAGTATTTT. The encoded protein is CASSSRQGRDTQYF.

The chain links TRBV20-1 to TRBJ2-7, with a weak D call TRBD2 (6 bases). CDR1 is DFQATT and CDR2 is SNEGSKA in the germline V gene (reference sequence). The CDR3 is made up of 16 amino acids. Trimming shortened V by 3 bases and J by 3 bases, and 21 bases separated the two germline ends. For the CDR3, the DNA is TGCAGTGCTAGTCCCCAAGGTGGGGAGGCAGGCTACGAGCAGTACTTC. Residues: CSASPQGGEAGYEQYF.

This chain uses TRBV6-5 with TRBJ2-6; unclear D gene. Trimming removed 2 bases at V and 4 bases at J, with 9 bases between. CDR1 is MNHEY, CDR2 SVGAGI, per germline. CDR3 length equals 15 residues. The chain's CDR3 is CASSYRVLGANVLTF. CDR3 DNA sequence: TGTGCCAGCAGTTACAGGGTGCTCGGGGCCAACGTCCTGACTTTC.

CDR3 protein: CASSSRDSVPGNTIYF. Here the CDR3 DNA reads TGTGCCAGTAGTTCCCGGGACAGCGTTCCTGGAAACACCATATATTTT. The V and J genes are TRBV19 and TRBJ1-3, with TRBD1 matching over 7 bases. The ends lost 5 bases at V and 2 bases at J; junction bases unmatched: 9. The CDR3 is 16 residues long. From germline, CDR1 is LNHDA and CDR2 SQIVND (reference sequence).

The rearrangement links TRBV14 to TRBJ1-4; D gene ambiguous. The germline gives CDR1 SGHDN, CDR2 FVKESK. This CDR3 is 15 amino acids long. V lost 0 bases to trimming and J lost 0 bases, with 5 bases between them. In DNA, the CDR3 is TGTGCCAGCAGCCAAGATACAACAACTAATGAAAAACTGTTTTTT. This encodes CASSQDTTTNEKLFF.

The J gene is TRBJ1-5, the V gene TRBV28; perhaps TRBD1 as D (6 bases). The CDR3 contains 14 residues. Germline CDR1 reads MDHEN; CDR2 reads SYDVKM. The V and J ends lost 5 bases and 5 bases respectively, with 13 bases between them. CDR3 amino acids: CASSPTGSDQPQHF. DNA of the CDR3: TGTGCCAGCAGTCCGACAGGTTCAGATCAGCCCCAGCATTTT.

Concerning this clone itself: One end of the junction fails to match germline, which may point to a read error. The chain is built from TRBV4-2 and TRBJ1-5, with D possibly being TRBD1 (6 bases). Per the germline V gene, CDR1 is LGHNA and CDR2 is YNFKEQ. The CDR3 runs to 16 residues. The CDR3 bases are TGTGCCAGCAGCGAAGAACCAGGGGATGGCAATCAGCCCCAGCATTTT. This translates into CASSEEPGDGNQPQHF.

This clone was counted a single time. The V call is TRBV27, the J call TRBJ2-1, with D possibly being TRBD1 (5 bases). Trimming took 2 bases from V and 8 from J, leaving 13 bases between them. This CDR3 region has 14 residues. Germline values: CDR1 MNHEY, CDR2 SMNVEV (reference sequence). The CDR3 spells CASSLSRGGHEQFF. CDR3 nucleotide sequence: TGTGCCAGCAGTTTAAGTAGGGGTGGGCATGAGCAGTTCTTC.

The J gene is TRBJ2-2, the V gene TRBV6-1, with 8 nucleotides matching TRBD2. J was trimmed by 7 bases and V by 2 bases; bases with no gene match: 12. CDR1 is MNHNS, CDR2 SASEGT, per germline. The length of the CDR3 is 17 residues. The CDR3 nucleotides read TGTGCCAGCAGTGAAACCCTCCCGGGACTAGGGGGCGGGGAGCTGTTTTTT. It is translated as CASSETLPGLGGGELFF.

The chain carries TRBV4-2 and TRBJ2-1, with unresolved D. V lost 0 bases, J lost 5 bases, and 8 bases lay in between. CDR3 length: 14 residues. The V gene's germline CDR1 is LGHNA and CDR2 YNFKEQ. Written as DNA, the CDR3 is TGTGCCAGCAGCCAAGATCCATTGAACAATGAGCAGTTCTTC. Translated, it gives CASSQDPLNNEQFF.

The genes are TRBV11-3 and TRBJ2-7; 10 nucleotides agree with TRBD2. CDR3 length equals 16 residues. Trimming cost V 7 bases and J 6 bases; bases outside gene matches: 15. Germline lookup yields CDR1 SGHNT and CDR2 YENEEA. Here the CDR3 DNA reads TGTGCCAGCAACCCACCTGGGCTAGCGGGGGTGTTCGAGCAGTACTTC. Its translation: CASNPPGLAGVFEQYF.

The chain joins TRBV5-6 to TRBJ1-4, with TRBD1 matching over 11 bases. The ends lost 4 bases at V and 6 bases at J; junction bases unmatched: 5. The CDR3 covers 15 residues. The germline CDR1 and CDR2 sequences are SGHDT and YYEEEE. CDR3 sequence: CASSGMDRGHEKLFF. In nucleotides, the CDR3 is TGTGCCAGCAGCGGCATGGACAGGGGGCATGAAAAACTGTTTTTT.

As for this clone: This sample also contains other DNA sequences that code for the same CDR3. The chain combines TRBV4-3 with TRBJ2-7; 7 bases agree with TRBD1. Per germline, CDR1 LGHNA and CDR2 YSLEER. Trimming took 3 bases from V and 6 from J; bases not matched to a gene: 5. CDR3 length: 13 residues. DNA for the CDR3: TGCGCCAGCAGCCAGGCCCCAGGGGGCGAGCAGTACTTC. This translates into CASSQAPGGEQYF.

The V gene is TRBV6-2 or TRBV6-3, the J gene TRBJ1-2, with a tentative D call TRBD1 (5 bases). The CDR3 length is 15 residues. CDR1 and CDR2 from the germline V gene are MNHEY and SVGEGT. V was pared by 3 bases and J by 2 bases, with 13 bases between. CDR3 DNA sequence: TGTGCCAGCAGTTATTCGGGACGGAGGAACTATGGCTACACCTTC. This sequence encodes CASSYSGRRNYGYTF.

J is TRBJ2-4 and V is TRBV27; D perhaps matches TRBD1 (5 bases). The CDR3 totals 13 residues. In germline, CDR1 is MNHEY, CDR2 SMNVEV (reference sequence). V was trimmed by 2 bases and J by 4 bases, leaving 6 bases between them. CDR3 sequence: CASSLGHKNIQYF. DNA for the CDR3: TGTGCCAGCAGTTTAGGACATAAAAACATTCAGTACTTC.

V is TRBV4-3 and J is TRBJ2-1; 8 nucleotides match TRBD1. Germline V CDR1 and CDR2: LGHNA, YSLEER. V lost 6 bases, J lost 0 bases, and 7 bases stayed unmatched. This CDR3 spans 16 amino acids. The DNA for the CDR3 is TGCGCCAGCAGAAAACAGGGGGAAGGCTCCTACAATGAGCAGTTCTTC. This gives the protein CASRKQGEGSYNEQFF.

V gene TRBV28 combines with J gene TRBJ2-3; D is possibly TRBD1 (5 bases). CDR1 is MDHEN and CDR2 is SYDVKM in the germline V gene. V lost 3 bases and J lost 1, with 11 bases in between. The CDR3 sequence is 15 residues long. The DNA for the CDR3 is TGTGCCAGCAGTTTCAGGGATGGTGGCACAGATACGCAGTATTTT. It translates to CASSFRDGGTDTQYF.

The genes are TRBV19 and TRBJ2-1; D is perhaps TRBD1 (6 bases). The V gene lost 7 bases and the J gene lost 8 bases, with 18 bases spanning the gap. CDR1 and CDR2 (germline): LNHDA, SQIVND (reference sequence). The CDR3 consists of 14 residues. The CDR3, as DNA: TGTGCCAGTACCAAACTTGTATCAGGGGATGAGCAGTTCTTC. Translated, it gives CASTKLVSGDEQFF.